Below are 25 T cell receptor beta chains sequenced from a single sample in a study of blood T cell repertoires in COVID-19 (dated by TCRdb to between 2020 and 2021). The library was prepared using the immunoSEQ multiplex PCR assay. TCRdb mirrors the immuneACCESS table, restricted to in-frame sequences. Some clones are absent from its copies; in checked studies, under half trace to an unresolved V gene, and the reason for the others is unknown. The sample table lists around 400,000 clones, around 87% of them with a count of one. 2.3% of the sample rests with the top ten. The sequencing sample was made of peripheral blood. Every receptor here comes from a woman aged 55-69 years with COVID-19, enrolled during active disease.

The chain carries TRBV11-2 and TRBJ1-1, with D possibly being TRBD1 (5 bases). Trimming shortened V by 1 base and J by 5 bases, and 11 bases separated the two germline ends. Germline assignment: CDR1 SGHAT and CDR2 FQNNGV. This CDR3 is built from 14 residues. CDR3 in DNA: TGTGCCAGCAGCTTAGGCCGGGCAGGGACTGAAGCTTTCTTT. Its protein product is CASSLGRAGTEAFF.

The rearrangement links TRBV5-1 to TRBJ2-1; D is unresolved. The CDR3 is 14 residues long. The germline V and J ends were trimmed by 0 bases and 4 bases, with 8 bases remaining between them. Germline V lookup: CDR1 SGHRS, CDR2 YFSETQ. DNA for the CDR3: TGCGCCAGCAGCTTGGTCCAGGTTTACAATGAGCAGTTCTTC. It encodes CASSLVQVYNEQFF.

In this sample, this clone turned up once. The V call is TRBV5-1, the J call TRBJ2-7; 9 nucleotides match TRBD1. The V gene's germline CDR1 is SGHRS and CDR2 YFSETQ. The CDR3 is 16 amino acids. The junction had 5 bases not matched to a gene; V was cut back by 0 bases and J by 1 base. Here the CDR3 reads CASSLGEGTGSYEQYF. As DNA, the CDR3 is TGCGCCAGCAGCTTGGGGGAGGGGACAGGGTCCTACGAGCAGTACTTC.

The chain is built from TRBV4-1 and TRBJ2-2; 10 positions agree with TRBD2. CDR1 and CDR2 (germline): MGHRA, YSYEKL. CDR3 length: 16 residues. Trimming at V came to 4 bases and at J to 0 bases, leaving 2 bases not matched to a gene. CDR3 coding DNA: TGCGCCAGCAGCCTCGGACTAGCGGCGAACACCGGGGAGCTGTTTTTT. Translation: CASSLGLAANTGELFF.

This clone showed up just a few times. The CDR3 sequence is CASSVGGPYNEQFF. CDR3 DNA sequence: TGTGCCAGCAGCGTCGGGGGGCCCTACAATGAGCAGTTCTTC. The chain employs TRBV7-8 and TRBJ2-1; possible D gene TRBD2, 7 bases. The V gene lost 5 bases and the J gene lost 2 bases, with 10 bases spanning the gap. This CDR3 spans 14 amino acids. The germline gives CDR1 SGHVS, CDR2 FQNEAQ.

This chain links TRBV5-1 with TRBJ2-4; 12 bases match TRBD1. Germline V gene lookup returns CDR1 SGHRS and CDR2 YFSETQ. The CDR3 length is 18 residues. J lost 3 bases, V lost 1 base, and 8 bases had no gene match. CDR3 amino acids: CASSLLGQGAMGKNIQYF. CDR3 sequence (DNA): TGCGCCAGCAGCTTGTTGGGACAGGGGGCCATGGGCAAAAACATTCAGTACTTC.

This sequence joins TRBV7-9 and TRBJ2-5; 14 nucleotides match TRBD2. V lost 3 bases and J lost 4; bases outside the gene matches: 4. Germline V gene data show CDR1 as SEHNR and CDR2 as FQNEAQ (reference sequence). The CDR3 sequence is 16 residues long. Here the CDR3 DNA reads TGTGCCAGCAGCTTGGGACTAGCGGGGGTTGGAGAGACCCAGTACTTC. This gives the protein CASSLGLAGVGETQYF.

V and J are TRBV7-9 and TRBJ2-3; 9 positions agree with TRBD2. With 2 bases clipped from V and 0 bases from J, the junction kept 3 bases outside the gene matches. The CDR3 is made up of 16 amino acids. The germline CDR1 and CDR2 sequences are SEHNR and FQNEAQ (reference sequence). CDR3: CASSLRRGGSTDTQYF. As DNA, the CDR3 is TGTGCCAGCAGCTTAAGGCGGGGGGGCAGCACAGATACGCAGTATTTT.

The chain carries TRBV19 and TRBJ2-5; TRBD1 agrees at 9 bases. CDR1 is LNHDA and CDR2 is SQIVND in the germline V gene (reference sequence). After removal of 5 bases from V and 5 bases from J, the junction contained 6 bases not matched to a gene. This CDR3 spans 14 amino acids. The CDR3 DNA follows: TGTGCCAGTAGTCCAACAGGGGGCATGGAGACCCAGTACTTC. This codes for CASSPTGGMETQYF.

The rearrangement uses TRBV28 and TRBJ1-2; D gene ambiguous. The V end was cut by 6 bases, the J end by 1 base, with 6 bases between. Looked up from germline, CDR1 is MDHEN and CDR2 is SYDVKM. The CDR3 loop spans 12 amino acids. CDR3 DNA: TGTGCCAGCAGGACAATTAACTATGGCTACACCTTC. This sequence encodes CASRTINYGYTF.

The rearrangement links TRBV7-6 to TRBJ2-5; D possibly corresponds to TRBD1 (6 bases). Germline V CDR1 and CDR2: SGHVS, FNYEAQ. Trimming took 5 bases from V and 2 from J, leaving 15 bases between them. This CDR3 has 15 amino acids. The CDR3 DNA is TGTGCCAGCAGCCTCCCACAGGGATATCAAGAGACCCAGTACTTC. This gives the protein CASSLPQGYQETQYF.

As for this clone: One end of the junction does not line up with germline, which may come from a read error. The chain combines TRBV5-4 with TRBJ1-2; D may be TRBD1 (6 bases). The CDR3 is made up of 16 amino acids. Germline CDR1 reads SGHNT; CDR2 reads YYREEE (reference sequence). The CDR3 sequence is CASSLGGQSGFYGYTF. The CDR3 region has the DNA TGTGCCAGCAGTTTGGGGGGGCAGAGCGGTTTCTATGGCTACACCTTC.

The J gene is TRBJ2-7, the V gene TRBV27; D remains ambiguous. Germline V gene lookup returns CDR1 MNHEY and CDR2 SMNVEV (reference sequence). CDR3 length: 13 residues. V shed 5 bases and J shed 0 bases, with 8 bases lying between them. CDR3 sequence: CASSRGSSYEQYF. The CDR3 bases are TGTGCCAGCAGTCGCGGTAGCTCCTACGAGCAGTACTTC.

This sequence joins TRBV5-6 and TRBJ2-3; D unresolved. This CDR3 comprises 16 residues. Between the trimmed V and J ends, which lost 2 bases and 4 bases, there was a span of 17 bases. Germline V gene data show CDR1 as SGHDT and CDR2 as YYEEEE. The CDR3: CASSFRRKTSADTQYF. The CDR3 nucleotides are TGTGCCAGCAGCTTTCGGCGGAAAACGTCGGCAGATACGCAGTATTTT.

This clone has just a few counts. In nucleotides, the CDR3 is TGTGCCAGCAGTGAAAGGAGGCTGCAGCAGTTCTTC. Translated, it gives CASSERRLQQFF. The V gene is TRBV2, the J gene TRBJ2-1, with D maybe TRBD2 (5 bases). The germline CDR1 and CDR2 sequences are SNHLY and FYNNEI. V lost 2 bases to trimming and J lost 11 bases, with 10 bases between them. The CDR3 is made up of 12 amino acids.

This chain connects TRBV27 to TRBJ2-1; a weak D match, TRBD2 (5 bases). Trimming stripped 3 bases from V and 4 bases from J, with 7 bases between. The CDR3 runs 13 residues. CDR1 and CDR2 (germline): MNHEY, SMNVEV (reference sequence). The DNA for the CDR3 is TGTGCCAGCAGTTTCAGGACTTACAATGAGCAGTTCTTC. It codes for CASSFRTYNEQFF.

V is TRBV6-5 and J is TRBJ1-1; D is unclear. This CDR3 region has 11 residues. The germline gives CDR1 MNHEY, CDR2 SVGAGI. The germline V and J ends were trimmed by 5 bases and 10 bases, with 11 bases remaining between them. DNA for the CDR3: TGTGCCAGCAGTCGGGGTGAGGCAGCTTTCTTT. It codes for CASSRGEAAFF.

The chain is built from TRBV28 and TRBJ1-2; D not resolved. Per the germline V gene, CDR1 is MDHEN and CDR2 is SYDVKM. The CDR3 consists of 13 residues. The V end lost 4 bases, the J end lost 8 bases, and 14 bases lay between the germline ends. DNA for the CDR3: TGTGCCAGCAGTTACGGGATCGCGTGGGGCTACACCTTC. This sequence encodes CASSYGIAWGYTF.

The rearrangement links TRBV4-1 to TRBJ1-5; TRBD1 agrees at 10 bases. The ends lost 6 bases at V and 7 bases at J; junction bases unmatched: 9. The CDR3 is 15 residues long. Germline assignment: CDR1 MGHRA and CDR2 YSYEKL. DNA for the CDR3: TGCGCCAGCAGTAGGTCCGGGACAGGGGAGCAGCCCCAGCATTTT. It is translated as CASSRSGTGEQPQHF.

This chain joins TRBV6-2 or TRBV6-3 and TRBJ2-7, with a tentative D call TRBD1 (5 bases). CDR1 and CDR2 from the germline V gene are MNHEY and SVGEGT. This CDR3 has 12 amino acids. V dropped 2 bases and J dropped 4 bases, with 6 bases sitting between them. CDR3 bases: TGTGCCAGCAGTTACCAGGGTTACGAGCAGTACTTC. Translating gives CASSYQGYEQYF.

CDR3 protein: CASSPWEDTEAFF. CDR3 coding DNA: TGTGCCAGCAGTCCTTGGGAGGACACTGAAGCTTTCTTT. J is TRBJ1-1 and V is TRBV12-3 or TRBV12-4; D gene uncertain. The V gene lost 5 bases and the J gene lost 3 bases, with 10 bases spanning the gap. The CDR3 is 13 residues long.

This clone was counted between two and nine times. This sequence joins TRBV2 and TRBJ1-2; 7 bases map to TRBD1. V was pared by 8 bases and J by 4 bases, with 7 bases of the junction left unmatched. Germline V gene lookup returns CDR1 SNHLY and CDR2 FYNNEI. The CDR3 length is 13 residues. CDR3: CASGPGTAYGYTF. For the CDR3, the DNA is TGTGCCAGCGGACCCGGGACAGCCTATGGCTACACCTTC.

As regards this clone: The sample contains more than one DNA sequence encoding this CDR3. The J gene is TRBJ1-2, the V gene TRBV5-1; no reliable D call. Germline values: CDR1 SGHRS, CDR2 YFSETQ. This CDR3 region has 14 residues. Trimming took off 1 base at V and 0 bases at J, with 7 bases between the two ends. The CDR3 here is CASSLSVANYGYTF. CDR3 nucleotides: TGCGCCAGCAGCTTGAGCGTAGCTAACTATGGCTACACCTTC.

The chain combines TRBV27 with TRBJ1-1; TRBD1 matches 8 bases. The trim removed 6 bases at V and 4 bases at J, leaving 10 bases unmatched. The germline CDR1 and CDR2 sequences are MNHEY and SMNVEV (reference sequence). There are 15 residues in the CDR3. CDR3 sequence: CASRAQQGGITEAFF. The DNA of the CDR3 is TGTGCCAGCAGAGCCCAACAGGGGGGTATCACTGAAGCTTTCTTT.

The rearrangement uses TRBV10-2 and TRBJ1-3, with D unresolved. The CDR3 runs to 17 residues. V was shortened by 0 bases and J by 2 bases, with 14 bases between the two germline ends. Germline assignment: CDR1 WSHSY and CDR2 SAAADI. The CDR3 is CASSESRSRRTGNTIYF. The CDR3 DNA is TGCGCCAGCAGTGAGTCCAGGAGCAGGAGGACTGGAAACACCATATATTTT.